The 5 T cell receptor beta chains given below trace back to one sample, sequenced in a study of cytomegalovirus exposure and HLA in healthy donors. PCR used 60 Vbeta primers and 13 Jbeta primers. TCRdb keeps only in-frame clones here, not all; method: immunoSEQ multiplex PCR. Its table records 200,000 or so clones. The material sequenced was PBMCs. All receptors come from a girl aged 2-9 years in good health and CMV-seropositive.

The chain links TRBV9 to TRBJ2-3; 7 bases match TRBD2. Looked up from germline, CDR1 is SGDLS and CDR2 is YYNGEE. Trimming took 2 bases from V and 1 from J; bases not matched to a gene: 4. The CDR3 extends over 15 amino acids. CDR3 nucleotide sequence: TGTGCCAGCAGCGTCGGGGGGAGGGGCACAGATACGCAGTATTTT. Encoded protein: CASSVGGRGTDTQYF.

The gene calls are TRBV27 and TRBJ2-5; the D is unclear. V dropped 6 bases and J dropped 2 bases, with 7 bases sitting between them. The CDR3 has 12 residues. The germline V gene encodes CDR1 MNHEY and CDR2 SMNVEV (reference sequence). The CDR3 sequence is CASRTAQETQYF. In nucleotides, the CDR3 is TGTGCCAGCAGAACTGCACAAGAGACCCAGTACTTC.

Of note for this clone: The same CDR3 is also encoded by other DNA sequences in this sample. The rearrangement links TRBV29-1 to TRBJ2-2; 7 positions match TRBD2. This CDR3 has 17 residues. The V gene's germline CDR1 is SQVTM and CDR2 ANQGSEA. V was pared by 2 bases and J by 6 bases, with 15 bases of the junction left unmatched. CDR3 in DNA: TGCAGCGTTGAAAAGGGCGTCGGGGGGAAGCGGGCCGGGGAGCTGTTTTTT. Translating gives CSVEKGVGGKRAGELFF.

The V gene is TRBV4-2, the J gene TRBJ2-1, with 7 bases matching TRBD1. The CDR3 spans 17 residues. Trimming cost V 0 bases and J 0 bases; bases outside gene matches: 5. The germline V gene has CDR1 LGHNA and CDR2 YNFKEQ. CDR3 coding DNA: TGTGCCAGCAGCCAAGAAAGGGACAGCTTCTCCTACAATGAGCAGTTCTTC. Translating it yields CASSQERDSFSYNEQFF.

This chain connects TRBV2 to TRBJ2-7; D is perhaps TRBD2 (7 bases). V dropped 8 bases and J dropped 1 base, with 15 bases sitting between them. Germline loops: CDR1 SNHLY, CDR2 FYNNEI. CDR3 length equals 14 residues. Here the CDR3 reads CASRWGGPSYEQYF. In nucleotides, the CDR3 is TGTGCCAGCCGGTGGGGGGGCCCGTCCTACGAGCAGTACTTC. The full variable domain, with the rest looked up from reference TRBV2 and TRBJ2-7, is EPEVTQTPSHQVTQMGQEVILRCVPISNHLYFYWYRQILGQKVEFLVSFYNNEISEKSEIFDDQFSVERPDGSNFTLKIRSTKLEDSAMYFCASRWGGPSYEQYFGPGTRLTVT.